A selection of T cell receptor beta chains follows, all from one sample in a study of graft-versus-host responses after intestinal transplantation. For these TCRs, the target antigens are not known. Assay used: immunoSEQ multiplex PCR; TCRdb lists only in-frame clones, some missing. The sample holds roughly 90,000 clones, less than 90% seen once. Sequences were derived from unstimulated CD4+ T cells sorted from spleen or lymph node cells, sampled before transplant. These receptors all stem from a human donor who was the organ donor for an intestinal transplant. Both conserved end residues are trimmed from each CDR3. The order of the fields is D gene, V gene, clone size, CDR3 protein. A D gene is named only where the DNA matches it firmly. Size tells how often a clone was seen (once, few, many) or the class of an expanded clone, and some rows leave it out.

d_gene: TRBD1
v_gene: TRBV5-1
abundance: -
CDR3aa: ASSPQGADTQY

d_gene: TRBD2
v_gene: TRBV18
abundance: once
CDR3aa: ASSPPTRLGLAGTDTQY

d_gene: TRBD2
v_gene: TRBV4-1
abundance: -
CDR3aa: ASSQGSGAGGGETQY

d_gene: TRBD1
v_gene: TRBV19
abundance: few
CDR3aa: ASTPTRTGNTGELF

d_gene: TRBD2
v_gene: TRBV5-6
abundance: once
CDR3aa: ASSLAREAAYNEQF

d_gene: TRBD2
v_gene: TRBV5-1
abundance: -
CDR3aa: ASSFWASGSKNEQF

d_gene: TRBD2
v_gene: TRBV5-6
abundance: -
CDR3aa: ASSFVRTSGTHEQF

d_gene: -
v_gene: TRBV9
abundance: -
CDR3aa: ASSVAHHNTEAF

d_gene: TRBD1
v_gene: TRBV5-6
abundance: once
CDR3aa: ASSPRDRGGTGELF

d_gene: TRBD1
v_gene: TRBV19
abundance: -
CDR3aa: ASSIGDRGSNQPQH

d_gene: -
v_gene: TRBV7-3
abundance: -
CDR3aa: ASSLTPGEPQH

d_gene: TRBD1
v_gene: TRBV6-1
abundance: -
CDR3aa: ASSEGDSSYEQY

d_gene: -
v_gene: TRBV6-4
abundance: -
CDR3aa: ASRDTLRDTKNIQY

d_gene: -
v_gene: TRBV21-1
abundance: once
CDR3aa: ASTGFHYNSPLH

d_gene: -
v_gene: TRBV11-2
abundance: -
CDR3aa: ASSFQRGEGYGYT

d_gene: TRBD2
v_gene: TRBV2
abundance: -
CDR3aa: ASSVQRGFQETQY

d_gene: -
v_gene: TRBV5-1
abundance: -
CDR3aa: ASSLDWARSSYEQY

d_gene: -
v_gene: TRBV28
abundance: -
CDR3aa: ASSLTPRSTDTQY

d_gene: -
v_gene: TRBV4-1
abundance: -
CDR3aa: ASSQEEGPGNTIY

d_gene: -
v_gene: TRBV9
abundance: -
CDR3aa: ASSVGGMGGGLTGELF

d_gene: TRBD1
v_gene: TRBV6-5
abundance: once
CDR3aa: ASSYSTGQGTEAF

d_gene: TRBD2
v_gene: TRBV7-9
abundance: -
CDR3aa: ASSTLAGGSQETQY

d_gene: -
v_gene: TRBV7-2
abundance: -
CDR3aa: ASSLGQSNYGYT

d_gene: -
v_gene: TRBV7-9
abundance: -
CDR3aa: ASSLGLAGQETQY

d_gene: TRBD2
v_gene: TRBV9
abundance: -
CDR3aa: ASSVDPRGSGGNEQF

d_gene: -
v_gene: TRBV27
abundance: -
CDR3aa: ASSFTQGSQPQH

d_gene: -
v_gene: TRBV6-6
abundance: -
CDR3aa: ASRNPGLKFTGELF

d_gene: -
v_gene: TRBV10-2
abundance: -
CDR3aa: ASKAGANNEKLF

d_gene: -
v_gene: TRBV5-5
abundance: once
CDR3aa: ASSLPGQLYNSPLH

d_gene: TRBD2
v_gene: TRBV10-3
abundance: -
CDR3aa: AISPGLAFTDTQY

d_gene: -
v_gene: TRBV5-4
abundance: few
CDR3aa: ASSYRAGELF

d_gene: TRBD2
v_gene: TRBV7-2
abundance: -
CDR3aa: ASSRSGSTYEQY

d_gene: -
v_gene: TRBV7-2
abundance: -
CDR3aa: ASSLVGRQAGNTIY

d_gene: TRBD2
v_gene: TRBV6-5
abundance: -
CDR3aa: ASSFSGREPDTQY

d_gene: TRBD1
v_gene: TRBV6-1
abundance: -
CDR3aa: ASRRTGGYYEQY

d_gene: -
v_gene: TRBV7-2
abundance: once
CDR3aa: ASSLWAGALTDTQY

d_gene: TRBD1
v_gene: TRBV27
abundance: -
CDR3aa: ASRDRAFQPQH

d_gene: -
v_gene: TRBV19
abundance: -
CDR3aa: ASSIQGPQPQH

d_gene: -
v_gene: TRBV30
abundance: -
CDR3aa: AWRAVTTNTGELF

d_gene: -
v_gene: TRBV7-2
abundance: -
CDR3aa: ASSLGRNTQY

d_gene: TRBD2
v_gene: TRBV5-4
abundance: once
CDR3aa: ASRREGNKNIQY

d_gene: TRBD1
v_gene: TRBV11-2
abundance: -
CDR3aa: ASSSHRGRGRVPEAF

d_gene: TRBD1
v_gene: TRBV5-1
abundance: -
CDR3aa: ASSPTPGQRIRNYGYT

d_gene: -
v_gene: TRBV14
abundance: -
CDR3aa: ASSPEGGKGWDEQF

d_gene: -
v_gene: TRBV10-3
abundance: -
CDR3aa: AISESNSEQY

d_gene: TRBD2
v_gene: TRBV5-4
abundance: -
CDR3aa: ASSFLADGEQF

d_gene: TRBD2
v_gene: TRBV5-1
abundance: -
CDR3aa: ASSLGRLAGDNEQF

d_gene: -
v_gene: TRBV11-3
abundance: -
CDR3aa: ASAGTLNYGYT

d_gene: -
v_gene: TRBV6-1
abundance: -
CDR3aa: ARTWGDRRYEQY

d_gene: -
v_gene: TRBV5-4
abundance: -
CDR3aa: ASSPSNTEAF

d_gene: -
v_gene: TRBV14
abundance: -
CDR3aa: ASSQDGSWEQY

d_gene: -
v_gene: TRBV1
abundance: -
CDR3aa: TSSPVNTGLTVMNTEAF

d_gene: -
v_gene: TRBV28
abundance: -
CDR3aa: ASSSGMNGNEQF

d_gene: -
v_gene: TRBV28
abundance: -
CDR3aa: ASSWGAGPRDQPQH

d_gene: TRBD2
v_gene: TRBV20-1
abundance: once
CDR3aa: SAGLAYEQY

d_gene: TRBD1
v_gene: TRBV30
abundance: -
CDR3aa: AWSGSGTGGQETQY

d_gene: TRBD2
v_gene: TRBV5-1
abundance: -
CDR3aa: ASSLTVSSGGRGTDTQY

d_gene: -
v_gene: TRBV7-7
abundance: -
CDR3aa: ASSLGRYSDNEQF

d_gene: -
v_gene: TRBV5-4
abundance: -
CDR3aa: ASSTEGISYTNGYT